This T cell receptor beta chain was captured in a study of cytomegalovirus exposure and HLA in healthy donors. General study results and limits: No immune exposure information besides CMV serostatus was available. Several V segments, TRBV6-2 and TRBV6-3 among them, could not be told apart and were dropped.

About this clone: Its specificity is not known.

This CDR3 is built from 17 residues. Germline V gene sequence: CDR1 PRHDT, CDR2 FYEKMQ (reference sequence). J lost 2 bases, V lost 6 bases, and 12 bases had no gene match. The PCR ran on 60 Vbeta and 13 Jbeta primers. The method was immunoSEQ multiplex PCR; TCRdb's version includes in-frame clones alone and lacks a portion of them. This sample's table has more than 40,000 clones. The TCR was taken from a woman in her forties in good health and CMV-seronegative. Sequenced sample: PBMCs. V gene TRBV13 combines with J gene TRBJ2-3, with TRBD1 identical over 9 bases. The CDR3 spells CASSPRDRVQLTDTQYF. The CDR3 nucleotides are TGTGCCAGCAGTCCCCGGGACAGGGTACAACTCACAGATACGCAGTATTTT.